The 9 T cell receptor beta chains presented below share a single source sample, sequenced in a study of cytomegalovirus exposure and HLA in healthy donors. Data came from immunoSEQ multiplex PCR; TCRdb stores just in-frame clones and leaves some out. Of 170,000 or so clones listed, roughly 85% were seen once; the top ten hold approximately 15%. The sample consisted of PBMCs. These receptors came from a man younger than 35 in good health and CMV-seropositive.

The chain uses TRBV21-1 and TRBJ2-7; TRBD1, the table's D call, lacks a check against the DNA. TRBV21-1 is a pseudogene. The CDR3 is made up of 13 amino acids. CDR3: CAIRGTESYEQYF. Written as DNA, the CDR3 is TGTGCCATCCGGGGGACAGAGTCCTACGAGCAGTACTTC.

The chain combines TRBV5-1 with TRBJ1-1; D remains unclear. The V gene lost 4 bases and the J gene lost 5 bases, with 18 bases spanning the gap. Per germline, CDR1 SGHRS and CDR2 YFSETQ. The CDR3 runs 15 residues. The CDR3, as DNA: TGCGCCAGCAGCCCCCCTGGTGGAGGGCAGACTGAAGCTTTCTTT. Translating gives CASSPPGGGQTEAFF.

The rearrangement uses TRBV7-9 and TRBJ2-2, with a tentative D call TRBD1 (6 bases). V lost 5 bases, J lost 1 base, and 11 bases lay in between. Germline values: CDR1 SEHNR, CDR2 FQNEAQ (reference sequence). The CDR3 covers 15 residues. CDR3 bases: TGTGCCAGCAGCCAGGGGTCGGGGAACACCGGGGAGCTGTTTTTT. Protein sequence: CASSQGSGNTGELFF. Full variable domain (missing parts from reference TRBV7-9 and TRBJ2-2): DTGVSQNPRHKITKRGQNVTFRCDPISEHNRLYWYRQTLGQGPEFLTYFQNEAQLEKSRLLSDRFSAERPKGSFSTLEIQRTEQGDSAMYLCASSQGSGNTGELFFGEGSRLTVL.

This chain links TRBV19 with TRBJ1-1; tentative D call: TRBD1 (5 bases). The CDR3 spans 14 residues. V was pared by 7 bases and J by 0 bases, with 12 bases between. Germline lookup yields CDR1 LNHDA and CDR2 SQIVND (reference sequence). CDR3 bases: TGTGCCAGTACCATACGGGGGATGAACACTGAAGCTTTCTTT. It yields the protein CASTIRGMNTEAFF. The full variable domain, completed using reference TRBV19 and TRBJ1-1, is DGGITQSPKYLFRKEGQNVTLSCEQNLNHDAMYWYRQDPGQGLRLIYYSQIVNDFQKGDIAEGYSVSREKKESFPLTVTSAQKNPTAFYLCASTIRGMNTEAFFGQGTRLTVV.

CDR3 residues: CASSLGTSETYEQYF. Here the CDR3 DNA reads TGCGCCAGCAGCTTGGGGACTAGCGAAACCTACGAGCAGTACTTC. The V and J genes are TRBV5-1 and TRBJ2-7, with 9 bases lining up with TRBD2. V gave up 0 bases and J gave up 2 bases; unmatched junction bases: 3. The germline gives CDR1 SGHRS, CDR2 YFSETQ. The CDR3 sequence is 15 residues long.

A single count supports this clone. The chain couples TRBV4-1 to TRBJ1-4; TRBD1 aligns across 9 bases. The germline V gene has CDR1 MGHRA and CDR2 YSYEKL. V lost 2 bases to trimming and J lost 2 bases; unmatched junction nucleotides: 15. The CDR3 is 20 residues long. CDR3 in DNA: TGCGCCAGCAGCCAACTCCCCCCGGGACAGGGCCTCGAGACTAATGAAAAACTGTTTTTT. Protein sequence: CASSQLPPGQGLETNEKLFF.

The chain carries TRBV5-4 and TRBJ2-4, with TRBD2 matching 9 bases. Germline V CDR1 and CDR2: SGHNT, YYREEE (reference sequence). After removal of 0 bases from V and 8 bases from J, the junction contained 6 bases not matched to a gene. The CDR3 covers 15 residues. The CDR3 bases are TGTGCCAGCAGCTTGGGAACTAGCGGGCCGGACATTCAGTACTTC. Translated, it gives CASSLGTSGPDIQYF.

The J gene is TRBJ2-7, the V gene TRBV5-1; 8 bases are a match to TRBD1. Germline assignment: CDR1 SGHRS and CDR2 YFSETQ. The junction had 14 bases not matched to a gene; V was cut back by 0 bases and J by 0 bases. This CDR3 region has 19 residues. CDR3: CASSLAETRGQEISYEQYF. The CDR3, as DNA: TGCGCCAGCAGCTTGGCCGAAACGAGGGGACAGGAAATCTCCTACGAGCAGTACTTC.

The genes are TRBV27 and TRBJ1-1, with D maybe TRBD1 (5 bases). V gave up 6 bases and J gave up 7 bases, with 12 bases separating them. The length of the CDR3 is 12 residues. The germline CDR1 and CDR2 sequences are MNHEY and SMNVEV (reference sequence). The DNA of the CDR3 is TGTGCCAGCAGGGATCCAGGGAATGAAGCTTTCTTT. Translating gives CASRDPGNEAFF.